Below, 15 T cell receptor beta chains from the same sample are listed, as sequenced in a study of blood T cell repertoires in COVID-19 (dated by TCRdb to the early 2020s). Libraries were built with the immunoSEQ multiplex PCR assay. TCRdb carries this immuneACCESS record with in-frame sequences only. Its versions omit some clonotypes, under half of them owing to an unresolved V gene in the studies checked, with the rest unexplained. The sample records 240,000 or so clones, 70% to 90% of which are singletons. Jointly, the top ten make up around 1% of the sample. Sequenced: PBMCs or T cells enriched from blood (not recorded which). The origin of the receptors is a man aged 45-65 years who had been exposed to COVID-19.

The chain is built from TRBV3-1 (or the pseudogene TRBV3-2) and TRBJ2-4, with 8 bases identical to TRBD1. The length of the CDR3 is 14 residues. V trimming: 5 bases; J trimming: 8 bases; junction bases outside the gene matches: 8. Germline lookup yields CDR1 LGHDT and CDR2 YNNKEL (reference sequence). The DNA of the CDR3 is TGTGCCAGCAGCTACCAAGGACAGGGAGACATTCAGTACTTC. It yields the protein CASSYQGQGDIQYF.

CDR3 sequence: CASSADSGGEQFF. CDR3 sequence (DNA): TGCGCCAGCAGCGCCGATAGCGGGGGAGAGCAGTTCTTC. The genes are TRBV5-1 and TRBJ2-1; TRBD2 matches 9 bases. Germline assignment: CDR1 SGHRS and CDR2 YFSETQ. The CDR3 spans 13 residues. With V trimmed by 4 bases and J by 10 bases, 6 bases remained unmatched.

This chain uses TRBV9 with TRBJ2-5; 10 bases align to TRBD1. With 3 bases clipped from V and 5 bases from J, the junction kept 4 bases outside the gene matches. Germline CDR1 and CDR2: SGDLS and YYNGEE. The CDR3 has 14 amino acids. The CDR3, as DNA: TGTGCCAGCAGCGCCGGACAGGGGGGGGAGACCCAGTACTTC. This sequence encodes CASSAGQGGETQYF. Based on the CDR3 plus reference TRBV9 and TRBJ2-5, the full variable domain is DSGVTQTPKHLITATGQRVTLRCSPRSGDLSVYWYQQSLDQGLQFLIQYYNGEERAKGNILERFSAQQFPDLHSELNLSSLELGDSALYFCASSAGQGGETQYFGPGTRLLVL.

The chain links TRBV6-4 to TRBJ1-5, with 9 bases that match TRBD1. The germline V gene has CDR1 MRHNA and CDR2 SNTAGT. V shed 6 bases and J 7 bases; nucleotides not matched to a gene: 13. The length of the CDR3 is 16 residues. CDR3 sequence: CASRTPFTGGWQPQHF. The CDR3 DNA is TGTGCCAGCAGAACACCGTTTACAGGGGGCTGGCAGCCCCAGCATTTT.

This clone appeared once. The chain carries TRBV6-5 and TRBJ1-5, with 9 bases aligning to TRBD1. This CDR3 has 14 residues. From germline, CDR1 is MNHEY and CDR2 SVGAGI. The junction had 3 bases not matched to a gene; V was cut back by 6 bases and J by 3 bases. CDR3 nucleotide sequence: TGTGCCAGCAGCGGACAGGGGAACAATCAGCCCCAGCATTTT. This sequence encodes CASSGQGNNQPQHF.

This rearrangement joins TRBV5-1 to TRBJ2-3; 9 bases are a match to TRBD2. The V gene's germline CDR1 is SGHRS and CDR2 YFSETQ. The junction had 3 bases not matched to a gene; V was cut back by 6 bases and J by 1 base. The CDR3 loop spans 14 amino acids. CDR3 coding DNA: TGCGCCAGCACTCGGACTAGCGGCACAGATACGCAGTATTTT. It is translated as CASTRTSGTDTQYF. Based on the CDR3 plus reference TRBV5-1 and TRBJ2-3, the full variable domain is KAGVTQTPRYLIKTRGQQVTLSCSPISGHRSVSWYQQTPGQGLQFLFEYFSETQRNKGNFPGRFSGRQFSNSRSEMNVSTLELGDSALYLCASTRTSGTDTQYFGPGTRLTVL.

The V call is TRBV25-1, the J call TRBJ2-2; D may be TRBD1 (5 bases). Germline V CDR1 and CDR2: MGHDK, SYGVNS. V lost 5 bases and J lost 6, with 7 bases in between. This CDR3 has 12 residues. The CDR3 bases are TGTGCCAGCAGTTGGGGCTCCGGGGAGCTGTTTTTT. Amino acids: CASSWGSGELFF.

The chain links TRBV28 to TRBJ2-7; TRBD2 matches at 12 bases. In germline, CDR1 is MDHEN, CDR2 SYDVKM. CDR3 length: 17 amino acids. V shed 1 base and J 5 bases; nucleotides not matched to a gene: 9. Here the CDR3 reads CASSLSPHASGGDEQYF. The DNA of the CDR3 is TGTGCCAGCAGTTTATCCCCACATGCTAGCGGGGGGGACGAGCAGTACTTC.

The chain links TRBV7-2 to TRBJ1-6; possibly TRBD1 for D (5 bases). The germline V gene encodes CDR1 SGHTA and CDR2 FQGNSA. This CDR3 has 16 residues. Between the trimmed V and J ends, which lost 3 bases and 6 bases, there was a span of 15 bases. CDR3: CASSLVWQGGNSPLHF. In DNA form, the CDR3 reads TGTGCCAGCAGCTTGGTCTGGCAGGGAGGTAATTCACCCCTCCACTTT.

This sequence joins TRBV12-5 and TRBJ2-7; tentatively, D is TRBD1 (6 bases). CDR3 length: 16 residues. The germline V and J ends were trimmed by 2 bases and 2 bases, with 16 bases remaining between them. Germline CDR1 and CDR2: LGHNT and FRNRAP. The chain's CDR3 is CASGLRLAGVTYEQYF. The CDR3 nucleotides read TGTGCTAGTGGTTTGAGATTGGCAGGGGTGACCTACGAGCAGTACTTC. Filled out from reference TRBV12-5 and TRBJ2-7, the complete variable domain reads DARVTQTPRHKVTEMGQEVTMRCQPILGHNTVFWYRQTMMQGLELLAYFRNRAPLDDSGMPKDRFSAEMPDATLATLKIQPSEPRDSAVYFCASGLRLAGVTYEQYFGPGTRLTVT.

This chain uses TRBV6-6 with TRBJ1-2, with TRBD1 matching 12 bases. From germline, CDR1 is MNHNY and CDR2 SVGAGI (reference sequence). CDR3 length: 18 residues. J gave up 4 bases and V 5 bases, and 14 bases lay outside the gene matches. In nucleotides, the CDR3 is TGTGCCAGCAGTCCAAGAGGCGGGACAGGGGGCTCAGGCTATGGCTACACCTTC. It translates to CASSPRGGTGGSGYGYTF.

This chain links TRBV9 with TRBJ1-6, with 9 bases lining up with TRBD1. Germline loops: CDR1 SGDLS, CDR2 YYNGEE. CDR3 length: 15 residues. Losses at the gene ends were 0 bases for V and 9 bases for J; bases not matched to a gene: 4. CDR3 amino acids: CASSVEGQGGSPLHF. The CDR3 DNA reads TGTGCCAGCAGCGTAGAGGGACAGGGAGGTTCACCCCTCCACTTT.

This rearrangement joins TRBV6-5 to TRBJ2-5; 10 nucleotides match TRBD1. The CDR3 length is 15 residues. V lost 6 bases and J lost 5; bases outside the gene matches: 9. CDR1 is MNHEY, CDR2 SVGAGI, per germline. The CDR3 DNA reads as TGTGCCAGCAGCTCAATGACAGGGGGCTGGGAGACCCAGTACTTC. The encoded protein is CASSSMTGGWETQYF.

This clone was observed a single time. CDR3 residues: CASSLDGISGNTIYF. CDR3 nucleotides: TGCGCCAGCAGCTTGGACGGGATCTCTGGAAACACCATATATTTT. The gene calls are TRBV5-1 and TRBJ1-3; D ambiguous. Germline values: CDR1 SGHRS, CDR2 YFSETQ. The V end lost 0 bases, the J end lost 0 bases, and 7 bases lay between the germline ends. There are 15 residues in the CDR3.

Here the CDR3 DNA reads TGCGCCAGTAGAAATCGGGGATCGGAGACCCAGTACTTC. As protein: CASRNRGSETQYF. The gene calls are TRBV5-1 and TRBJ2-5, with a weak D call TRBD2 (5 bases). Germline V gene sequence: CDR1 SGHRS, CDR2 YFSETQ. Deletions cut 8 bases from V and 5 bases from J, with 16 bases between. The CDR3 covers 13 residues.